This is a list of T cell receptor beta chains from one sample in a study of cytomegalovirus exposure and HLA in healthy donors. Repertoires were generated with immunoSEQ multiplex PCR, while TCRdb's copy carries only in-frame clones and drops some. The table has approximately 110,000 clones, about four fifths seen once; the top ten hold roughly 1.2%. The sequenced material came from PBMCs. Receptors originate from a man aged 35 to 55 in good health and CMV-seronegative. The conserved cysteine and the conserved F or W are not part of the CDR3 here.

v_gene	j_gene	CDR3aa
TRBV10-3	TRBJ1-6	AISEISRLSDNSPLH
TRBV7-6	TRBJ2-1	ASSSSGRAAREQF
TRBV2	TRBJ2-5	ASSPRTAQETQY
TRBV30	TRBJ1-5	AWSAQAGTINQPQH
TRBV25-1	TRBJ1-2	ASSPRGEANYGYT
TRBV5-5	TRBJ2-7	ASSSMRGGEQY
TRBV4-3	TRBJ1-2	ASSQDPTGSGGYT
TRBV11-3	TRBJ2-7	ASSKDRDHIEQY
TRBV28	TRBJ2-7	ASSWGGQGNEQY
TRBV29-1	TRBJ1-2	SVGLSGGDVYGYT
TRBV19	TRBJ2-1	ASSIGPNEQF
TRBV7-9	TRBJ2-3	ASLLAGGTGTQY
TRBV5-6	TRBJ2-7	ASSRDRVGSYEQY
TRBV2	TRBJ1-1	ASIPVNTEAF
TRBV27	TRBJ2-7	ASSWTGGSYEQY
TRBV6-5	TRBJ1-1	ASSYGVVGAGTEAF
TRBV7-9	TRBJ1-2	ASSFRDGYT
TRBV5-8	TRBJ1-3	ATRVSGNTIY
TRBV7-2	.	ASSFRTEPYEQY
TRBV29-1	TRBJ2-7	SVEGHTSYEQY
TRBV4-2	TRBJ1-2	ASRARQGAGSNYGYT
TRBV2	TRBJ2-1	ASSASSGHNEQF
TRBV6-5	TRBJ2-1	ASSSAGVYNEQF
TRBV7-2	TRBJ2-3	ASSLVGSTDTQY
TRBV7-9	TRBJ1-1	ASSLGTGSVTEAF
TRBV30	TRBJ1-4	AWRDREGEKLF
TRBV28	TRBJ2-1	ASSLGGSGNEQF
TRBV5-8	TRBJ2-1	ASSPSSGPPNEQF
TRBV9	TRBJ1-6	ASSVESNSPLH
TRBV6-1	TRBJ2-3	ASSVTGSGTQY
TRBV6-4	TRBJ2-2	ASSESQVNAGELF
TRBV7-6	TRBJ1-2	ASSLLQGPEATEFYGYT
TRBV6-6	TRBJ1-1	ASSSHGGFSEAF
TRBV5-1	TRBJ1-1	ASSDRFAEAF
TRBV19	TRBJ2-1	ASSRTSAYNEQF
TRBV7-9	TRBJ2-1	ASSARGTRREQF
TRBV7-9	TRBJ2-2	ASSLVTSGTGELF
TRBV28	TRBJ2-7	ASMLSGTGIFYEQY
TRBV29-1	TRBJ1-4	SAEGTGFNEKLF
TRBV9	TRBJ1-2	ASSQGGEGVGYGYT
TRBV18	TRBJ2-7	ASSPPGTATYEQY
TRBV9	TRBJ2-3	ASSVVTSGRIFADTQY
TRBV19	TRBJ2-5	ASSIGGGPIQETQY
TRBV7-9	TRBJ1-1	AVGGTEAF
TRBV15	TRBJ2-2	ATSRAVAGGYTGELF
TRBV4-1	TRBJ2-2	ASSAQLKQGSGELF
TRBV12-5	TRBJ2-1	ASGLGQDNEQF
TRBV6-6	TRBJ1-4	ASRTDTISEKLF